This T cell receptor beta chain was retrieved from a study of blood T cell repertoires in COVID-19 (dated by TCRdb to 2020 to 2021). Broadly, across the study: The collaborator samples originated in the United States, Italy and Spain and spanned the acute and convalescent phases of COVID-19. Samples were obtained from the ongoing ImmuneRACE study (first 160 participants) and from some 1,300 subjects provided by 6 global collaborators. A freely available public database, intended as a resource for researchers studying the immune response to SARS-CoV-2, is where the repertoires were released. The material from the prospective study consisted of cDNA or gDNA derived from T cells, B-cell-depleted T cells, or PBMCs. Where available, HLA class I and class II types were taken from metadata supplied by the sample provider and were not determined by assay-based typing. Sample metadata almost always included a de-identified subject ID, COVID-19 status, age in years and sex. Subjects who had been exposed to COVID-19, were actively infected with it, or had recovered from it provided the deeply sampled blood TCRbeta repertoires that made up the dataset.

As to this clone: There is no known antigen for this receptor. Base quality data are lacking; no much larger clone is found one base away.

Overall study results and their limits: Clinical and demographic metadata were provided uncurated, with the amount varying by source and participant.

TCRbeta CDR3 regions were amplified from genomic DNA by means of the immunoSEQ Assay, a bias-controlled multiplex PCR. As for the original processing: Within the assay, amplification of reference gene primers was used to estimate how many nucleated cells each sample contained. To quantify the absolute abundance of each unique TCRbeta CDR3 rearrangement, sequence reads were collapsed and filtered. For each sample, productive Simpson clonality was calculated as the square root of Simpson's diversity index across productive rearrangements. TCRdb took this table from immuneACCESS and kept in-frame rearrangements with V and J called. Such tables lack part of the clones; where checked against another copy, unresolved V genes explain under half of the gap, and the rest is unexplained. D and trimming were read from the DNA, whereas the V and J calls and clone size are those reported in that table. The sample includes 90,000 to 150,000 clones, with over 65% observed a single time. The ten largest clones represent 3.5% to 4.5% of the sample.

Whole blood was collected in K2EDTA tubes by collaborating institutions according to the institutions' own protocols. For TCRbeta analysis, collaborators shipped samples in one of three forms: frozen whole blood, isolated PBMCs, or DNA extracted from either of those sample types. The sequencing sample was made of peripheral blood. The sequence came from a man in his sixties with acute or convalescent COVID-19.

Read as DNA, the sequence is TGCAGCGTTGTAGCACAAGAAAATACGCAGTATTTT. It codes for CSVVAQENTQYF. The sequence links TRBV29-1 to TRBJ2-3; a confident D gene designation cannot be given. The V and J ends are trimmed by 4 bases and 7 bases, leaving 12 bases between them. Measured from the cysteine to the phenylalanine, the CDR3 is 12 residues long. Only the CDR3 DNA stays, 36 bases, in frame from base 1. Per the germline V gene, SQVTM is the CDR1 and ANQGSEA is the CDR2.